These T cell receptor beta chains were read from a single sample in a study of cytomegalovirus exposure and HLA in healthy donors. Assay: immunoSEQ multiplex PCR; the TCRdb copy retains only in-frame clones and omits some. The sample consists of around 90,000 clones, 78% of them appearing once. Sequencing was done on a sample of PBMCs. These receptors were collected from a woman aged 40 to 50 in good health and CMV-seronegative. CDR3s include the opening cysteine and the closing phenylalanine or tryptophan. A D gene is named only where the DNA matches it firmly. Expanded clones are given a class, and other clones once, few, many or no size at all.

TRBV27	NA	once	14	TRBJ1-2	CASSSSGRLTGYTF	TGTGCCAGCAGTTCCTCAGGGAGGCTTACGGGCTACACCTTC
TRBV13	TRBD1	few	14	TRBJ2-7	CASTVQGALYEQYF	TGTGCCAGCACCGTACAGGGGGCGTTATACGAGCAGTACTTC
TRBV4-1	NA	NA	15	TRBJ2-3	CASSRSGGGPDTQYF	TGCGCCAGCAGCCGTAGCGGAGGCGGGCCAGATACGCAGTATTTT
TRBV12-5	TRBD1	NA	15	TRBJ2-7	CASGLGDSPNYEQYF	TGTGCTAGTGGTTTGGGGGACAGTCCAAACTACGAGCAGTACTTC
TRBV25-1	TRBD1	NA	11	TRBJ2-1	CASGQAAEQFF	TGTGCCAGCGGACAGGCCGCCGAGCAGTTCTTC
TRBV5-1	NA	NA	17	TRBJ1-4	CASSRGPLTALNEKLFF	TGCGCCAGCAGCCGAGGTCCTTTGACAGCACTTAATGAAAAACTGTTTTTT
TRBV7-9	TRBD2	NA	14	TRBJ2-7	CASSLVAGDPEQYF	TGTGCCAGCAGCTTAGTAGCGGGAGACCCCGAGCAGTACTTC
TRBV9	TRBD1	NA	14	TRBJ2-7	CASSATGRSYEQYF	TGTGCCAGCAGCGCGACAGGGAGATCCTACGAGCAGTACTTC
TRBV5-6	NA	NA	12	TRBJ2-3	CASSLIADTQYF	TGTGCCAGCAGCTTAATAGCAGATACGCAGTATTTT
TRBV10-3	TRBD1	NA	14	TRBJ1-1	CAISNDRGYTEAFF	TGTGCCATCAGTAATGACAGGGGATACACTGAAGCTTTCTTT